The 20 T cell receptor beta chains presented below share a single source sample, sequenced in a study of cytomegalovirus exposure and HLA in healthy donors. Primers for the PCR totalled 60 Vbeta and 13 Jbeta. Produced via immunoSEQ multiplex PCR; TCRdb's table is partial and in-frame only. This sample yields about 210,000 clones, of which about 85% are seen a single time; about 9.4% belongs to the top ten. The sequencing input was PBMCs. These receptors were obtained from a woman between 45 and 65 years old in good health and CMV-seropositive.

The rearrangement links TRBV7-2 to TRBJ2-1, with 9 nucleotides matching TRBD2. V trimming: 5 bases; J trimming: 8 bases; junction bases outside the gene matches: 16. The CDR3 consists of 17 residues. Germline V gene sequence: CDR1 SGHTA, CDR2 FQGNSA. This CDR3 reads CASSPRPPGLAGDEQFF. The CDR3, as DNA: TGTGCCAGCAGCCCCCGTCCACCGGGACTAGCCGGGGATGAGCAGTTCTTC.

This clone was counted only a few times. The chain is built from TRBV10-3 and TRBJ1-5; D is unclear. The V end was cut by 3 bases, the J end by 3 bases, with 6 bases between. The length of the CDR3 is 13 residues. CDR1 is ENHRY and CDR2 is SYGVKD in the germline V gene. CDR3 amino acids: CAISEQNNQPQHF. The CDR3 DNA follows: TGTGCCATCAGTGAACAGAACAATCAGCCCCAGCATTTT.

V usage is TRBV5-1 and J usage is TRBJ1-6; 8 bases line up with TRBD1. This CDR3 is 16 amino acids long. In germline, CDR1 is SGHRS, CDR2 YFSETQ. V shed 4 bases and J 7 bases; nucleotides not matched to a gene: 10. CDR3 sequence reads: CASSVRSGTGNSPLHF. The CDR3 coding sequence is TGCGCCAGCAGCGTACGATCCGGGACAGGAAATTCACCCCTCCACTTT.

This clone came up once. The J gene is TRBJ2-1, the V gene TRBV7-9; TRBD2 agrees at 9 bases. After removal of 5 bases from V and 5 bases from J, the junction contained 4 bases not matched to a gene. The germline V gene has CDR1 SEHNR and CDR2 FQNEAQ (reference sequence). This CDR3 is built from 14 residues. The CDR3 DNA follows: TGTGCCAGCAGCCAGAGACTAGCGGACAATGAGCAGTTCTTC. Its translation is CASSQRLADNEQFF.

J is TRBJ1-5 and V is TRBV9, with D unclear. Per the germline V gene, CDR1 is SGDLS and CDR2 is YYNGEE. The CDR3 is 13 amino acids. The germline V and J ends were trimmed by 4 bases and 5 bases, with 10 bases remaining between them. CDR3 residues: CASSPSTDQPQHF. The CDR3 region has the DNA TGTGCCAGCAGCCCATCTACAGATCAGCCCCAGCATTTT.

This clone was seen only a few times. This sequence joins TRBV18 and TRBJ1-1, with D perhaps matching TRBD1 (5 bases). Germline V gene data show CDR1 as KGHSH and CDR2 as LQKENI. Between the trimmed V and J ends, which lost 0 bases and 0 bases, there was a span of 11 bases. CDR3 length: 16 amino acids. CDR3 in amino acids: CASSPPRGGLNTEAFF. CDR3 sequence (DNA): TGTGCCAGCTCACCACCGAGGGGAGGGCTGAACACTGAAGCTTTCTTT. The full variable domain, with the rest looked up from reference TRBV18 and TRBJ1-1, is NAGVMQNPRHLVRRRGQEARLRCSPMKGHSHVYWYRQLPEEGLKFMVYLQKENIIDESGMPKERFSAEFPKEGPSILRIQQVVRGDSAAYFCASSPPRGGLNTEAFFGQGTRLTVV.

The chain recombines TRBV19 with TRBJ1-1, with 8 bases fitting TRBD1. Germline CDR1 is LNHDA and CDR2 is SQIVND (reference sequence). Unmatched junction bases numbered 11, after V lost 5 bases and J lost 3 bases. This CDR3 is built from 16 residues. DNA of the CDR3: TGTGCCAGTAGTCTAGGGGACCAGACAGGGGACACTGAAGCTTTCTTT. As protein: CASSLGDQTGDTEAFF.

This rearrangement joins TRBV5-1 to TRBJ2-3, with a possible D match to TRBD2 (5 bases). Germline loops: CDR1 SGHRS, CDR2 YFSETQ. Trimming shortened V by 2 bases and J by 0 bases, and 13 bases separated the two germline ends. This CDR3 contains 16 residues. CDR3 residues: CASSFVARTSTDTQYF. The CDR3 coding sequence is TGCGCCAGCAGCTTCGTGGCCAGGACTAGCACAGATACGCAGTATTTT.

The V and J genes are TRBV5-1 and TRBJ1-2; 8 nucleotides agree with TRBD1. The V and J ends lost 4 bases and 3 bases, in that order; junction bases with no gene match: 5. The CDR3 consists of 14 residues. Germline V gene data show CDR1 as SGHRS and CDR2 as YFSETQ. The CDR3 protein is CASSRSTGDYGYTF. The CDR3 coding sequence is TGCGCCAGCAGCAGATCGACAGGGGACTATGGCTACACCTTC.

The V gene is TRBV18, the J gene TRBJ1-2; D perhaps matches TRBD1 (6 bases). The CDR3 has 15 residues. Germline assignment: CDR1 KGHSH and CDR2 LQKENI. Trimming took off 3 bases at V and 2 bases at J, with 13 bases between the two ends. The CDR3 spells CASSPRVGANYGYTF. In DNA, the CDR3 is TGTGCCAGCTCACCTCGTGTGGGGGCCAACTATGGCTACACCTTC.

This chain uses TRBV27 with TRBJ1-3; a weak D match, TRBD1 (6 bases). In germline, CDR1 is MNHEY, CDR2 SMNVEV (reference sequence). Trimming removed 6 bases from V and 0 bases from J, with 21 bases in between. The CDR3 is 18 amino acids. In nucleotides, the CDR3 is TGTGCCAGCAGCCGGAAGGCGACAGGATACAGCTCTGGAAACACCATATATTTT. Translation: CASSRKATGYSSGNTIYF.

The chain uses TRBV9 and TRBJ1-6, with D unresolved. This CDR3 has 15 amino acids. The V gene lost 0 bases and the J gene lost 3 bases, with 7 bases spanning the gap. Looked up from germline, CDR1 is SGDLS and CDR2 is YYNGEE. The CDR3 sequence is CASSVDSHYNSPLHF. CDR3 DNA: TGTGCCAGCAGCGTAGACTCGCACTATAATTCACCCCTCCACTTT.

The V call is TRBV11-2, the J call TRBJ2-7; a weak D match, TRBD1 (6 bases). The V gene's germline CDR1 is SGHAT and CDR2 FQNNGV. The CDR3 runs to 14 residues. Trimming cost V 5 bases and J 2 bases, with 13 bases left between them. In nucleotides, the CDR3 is TGTGCCAGCAGCCAGAACAGGGTTGCCTACGAGCAGTACTTC. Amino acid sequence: CASSQNRVAYEQYF.

The CDR3 nucleotides are TGCGCCAGCAGCGGGGGACAGGGCCTGAACACTGAAGCTTTCTTT. Translation gives CASSGGQGLNTEAFF. The V and J genes are TRBV5-1 and TRBJ1-1; 9 bases are a match to TRBD1. Trimming cost V 4 bases and J 0 bases; bases outside gene matches: 4. Looked up from germline, CDR1 is SGHRS and CDR2 is YFSETQ. This CDR3 comprises 15 residues.

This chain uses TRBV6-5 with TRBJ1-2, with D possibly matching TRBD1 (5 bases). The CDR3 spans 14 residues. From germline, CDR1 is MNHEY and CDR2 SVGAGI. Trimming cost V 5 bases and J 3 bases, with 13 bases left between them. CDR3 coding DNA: TGTGCCAGCAGTCCCGGACACGGACACTATGGCTACACCTTC. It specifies CASSPGHGHYGYTF.

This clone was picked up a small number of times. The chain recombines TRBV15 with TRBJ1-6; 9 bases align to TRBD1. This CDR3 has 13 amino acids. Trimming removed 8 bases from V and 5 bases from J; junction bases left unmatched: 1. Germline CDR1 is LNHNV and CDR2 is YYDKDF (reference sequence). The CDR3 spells CATGDRDNSPLHF. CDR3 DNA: TGTGCCACCGGGGACAGGGATAATTCACCCCTCCACTTT.

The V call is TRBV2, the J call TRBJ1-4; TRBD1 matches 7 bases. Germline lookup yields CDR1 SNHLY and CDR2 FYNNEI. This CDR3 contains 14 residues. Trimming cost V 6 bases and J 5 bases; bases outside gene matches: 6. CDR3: CASSAGQENEKLFF. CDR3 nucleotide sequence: TGTGCCAGCAGCGCTGGACAGGAAAATGAAAAACTGTTTTTT.

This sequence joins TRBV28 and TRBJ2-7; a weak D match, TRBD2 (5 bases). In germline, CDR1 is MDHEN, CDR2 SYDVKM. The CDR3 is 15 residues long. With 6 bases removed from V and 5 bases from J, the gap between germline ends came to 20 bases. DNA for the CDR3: TGTGCCAGCAGCCCTTTACTAGGACCCGTCCACGAGCAGTACTTC. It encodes CASSPLLGPVHEQYF.

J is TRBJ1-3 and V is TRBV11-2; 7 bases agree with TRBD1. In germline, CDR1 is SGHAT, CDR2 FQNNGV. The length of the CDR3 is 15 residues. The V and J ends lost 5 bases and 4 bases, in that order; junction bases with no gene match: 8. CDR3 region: CASSDQGTVGNTIYF. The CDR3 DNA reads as TGTGCCAGCAGCGATCAAGGGACAGTAGGAAACACCATATATTTT.

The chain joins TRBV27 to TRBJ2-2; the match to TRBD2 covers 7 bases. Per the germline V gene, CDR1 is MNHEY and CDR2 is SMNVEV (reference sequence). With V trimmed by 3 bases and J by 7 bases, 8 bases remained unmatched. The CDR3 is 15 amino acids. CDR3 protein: CASSLRTSSNGELFF. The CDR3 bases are TGTGCCAGCAGTTTGAGGACTAGTAGTAACGGGGAGCTGTTTTTT.